This T cell receptor beta chain was captured by sequencing in a study of identical twins. Study results and caveats: Out-of-frame alpha sequences common to twins exhibited an excess of low generation probability.

Germline CDR1 MNHEY, CDR2 SVGEGT. V gave up 8 bases and J gave up 0 bases, with 11 bases separating them. This CDR3 has 14 residues. TCRdb re-called the 5' RACE reads with MiXCR, one entry per CDR3 protein. The sample carries 470,000 or so distinct CDR3 sequences, 24% recorded once. A note on this clonotype: Its antigen is still unknown.

The sample was also linked to a second study, of T cells expressing NK-cell markers. That investigation notes: It was from sorted CD3+CD56+NKG2C+, CD3+CD56+NKG2C- and CD3+CD56-NKG2C+ T cells that TCR beta repertoires came. In several experiments, sorting was restricted to alpha-beta TCR T cells by an anti-gamma-delta TCR antibody.

The material sequenced was CD4+ T cells sorted from blood. This TCR was recovered from a woman aged 18-30 years in good health. This chain connects TRBV6-2 or TRBV6-3 to TRBJ2-1, with D uncertain. The CDR3 here is CASEFGSSYNEQFF. CDR3 in DNA: TGTGCCAGCGAGTTCGGAAGCTCCTACAATGAGCAGTTCTTC.